What follows are 3 T cell receptor beta chains derived from one specimen sequenced in a study of blood T cell repertoires in COVID-19. Here immunoSEQ multiplex PCR was the method, and the copy in TCRdb shows in-frame clones only, minus some. The sample carries approximately 100,000 clones, roughly 80% recorded once. Sequencing was performed on peripheral blood. The receptors stem from a woman aged 55 to 70 with acute or convalescent COVID-19.

The chain joins TRBV5-4 to TRBJ2-7; 10 bases fit TRBD2. The ends lost 2 bases at V and 6 bases at J; junction bases unmatched: 2. In germline, CDR1 is SGHNT, CDR2 YYREEE (reference sequence). This CDR3 is 13 amino acids long. CDR3 amino acids: CASSLAGGLEQYF. In nucleotides, the CDR3 is TGTGCCAGCAGCTTAGCGGGGGGGCTCGAGCAGTACTTC.

This clone came up a few times. The junction differs from germline at one of its ends, possibly a read error. J is TRBJ2-1 and V is TRBV7-2; 8 nucleotides align to TRBD2. Germline assignment: CDR1 SGHTA and CDR2 FQGNSA. The length of the CDR3 is 13 residues. In nucleotides, the CDR3 is TGTGCCAGCACCTTACCGGGGGGGGTTGAGCAGTTCTTC. Its protein product is CASTLPGGVEQFF.

This rearrangement joins TRBV13 to TRBJ1-4, with D possibly matching TRBD1 (6 bases). From germline, CDR1 is PRHDT and CDR2 FYEKMQ (reference sequence). Trimming removed 5 bases from V and 8 bases from J, with 15 bases in between. This CDR3 has 14 amino acids. CDR3 in DNA: TGTGCCAGCAGCCGATGGACAGCTTCCGAAAAACTGTTTTTT. Its protein product is CASSRWTASEKLFF.